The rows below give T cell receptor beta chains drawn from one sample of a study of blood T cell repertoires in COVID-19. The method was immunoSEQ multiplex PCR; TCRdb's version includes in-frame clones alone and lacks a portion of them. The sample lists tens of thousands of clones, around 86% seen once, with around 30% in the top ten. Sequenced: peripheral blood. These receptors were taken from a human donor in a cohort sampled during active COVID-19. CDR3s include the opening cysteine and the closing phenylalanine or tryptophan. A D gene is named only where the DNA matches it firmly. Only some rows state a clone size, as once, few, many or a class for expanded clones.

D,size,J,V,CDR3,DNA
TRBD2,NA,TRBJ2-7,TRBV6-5,CASRGGTYEQYF,TGTGCCAGCAGGGGGGGGACCTACGAGCAGTACTTC
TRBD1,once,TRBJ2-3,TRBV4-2,CASSARQGSTDTQYF,TGTGCCAGCAGCGCCCGACAGGGGTCTACAGATACGCAGTATTTT
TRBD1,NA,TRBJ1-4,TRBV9,CASSPEPGTGTTRANEKLFF,TGTGCCAGCAGCCCAGAACCCGGGACAGGGACCACCAGGGCTAATGAAAAACTGTTTTTT
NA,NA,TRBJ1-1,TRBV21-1,CASTPHGAEAFF,TGTGCTAGCACACCACACGGGGCTGAAGCTTTCTTT
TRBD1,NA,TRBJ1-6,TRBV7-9,CASSRTGPNSPLHF,TGTGCCAGCAGCCGGACAGGGCCCAATTCACCCCTCCACTTT
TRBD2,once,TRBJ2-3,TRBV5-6,CASSFGAGPTDTQYF,TGTGCCAGCAGCTTCGGAGCGGGACCCACAGATACGCAGTATTTT
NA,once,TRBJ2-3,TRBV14,CASSPRGVIIDTQYF,TGTGCCAGCAGCCCAAGAGGCGTCATAATTGATACGCAGTATTTT
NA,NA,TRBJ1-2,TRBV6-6,CASLEGYGYTF,TGTGCCAGCTTGGAGGGCTATGGCTACACCTTC
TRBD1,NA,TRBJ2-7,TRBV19,CASSIGTGAREQYF,TGTGCCAGTAGTATCGGGACAGGGGCGAGGGAGCAGTACTTC
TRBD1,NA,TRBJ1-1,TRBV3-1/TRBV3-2,CASSQGQGANTEAFF,TGTGCCAGCAGCCAGGGACAGGGAGCGAACACTGAAGCTTTCTTT
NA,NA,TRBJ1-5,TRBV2,CASSGPGGPNQPQHF,TGTGCCAGCAGTGGCCCAGGAGGACCGAATCAGCCCCAGCATTTT
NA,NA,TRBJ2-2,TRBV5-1,CASSFTPNTGELFF,TGCGCCAGCAGCTTCACACCAAACACCGGGGAGCTGTTTTTT
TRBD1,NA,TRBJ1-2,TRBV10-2,CASSKFTGTGPSKRGYTF,TGCGCCAGCAGTAAATTTACCGGGACAGGGCCATCTAAGCGTGGCTACACCTTC
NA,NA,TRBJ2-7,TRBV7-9,CASSKGSPQGLEQYF,TGTGCCAGCAGCAAGGGCTCCCCCCAGGGGCTCGAGCAGTACTTC
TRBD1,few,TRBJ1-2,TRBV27,CASSFRQGAIYGYTF,TGTGCCAGCAGCTTCAGACAGGGGGCAATCTATGGCTACACCTTC
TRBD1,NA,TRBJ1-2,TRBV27,CASSFQGAGYGYTF,TGTGCCAGCAGTTTTCAGGGGGCGGGCTATGGCTACACCTTC
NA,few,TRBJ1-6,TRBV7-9,CASSFQGGNSPLHF,TGTGCCAGCAGCTTCCAGGGTGGTAATTCACCCCTCCACTTT
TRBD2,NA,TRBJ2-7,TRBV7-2,CASSSTKAGGLYEQYF,TGTGCCAGCAGCTCTACCAAAGCGGGAGGGCTCTACGAGCAGTACTTC
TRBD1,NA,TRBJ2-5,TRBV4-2,CASSPGQGSETQYF,TGTGCCAGCAGCCCAGGACAGGGTTCTGAGACCCAGTACTTC
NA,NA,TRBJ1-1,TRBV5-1,CASSLANLGASTEAFF,TGCGCCAGCAGCTTGGCCAATCTGGGGGCGAGCACTGAAGCTTTCTTT
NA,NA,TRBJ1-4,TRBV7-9,CASRPIDTSTEKLFF,TGTGCCAGCAGACCGATTGACACGTCGACTGAAAAACTGTTTTTT
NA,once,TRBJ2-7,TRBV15,CATSRGGTSGYEQYF,TGTGCCACCAGCAGAGGCGGGACGTCAGGGTACGAGCAGTACTTC
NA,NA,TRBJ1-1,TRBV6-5,CASSSPEATEAFF,TGTGCCAGCAGCTCTCCAGAGGCAACTGAAGCTTTCTTT